This T cell receptor (beta chain) appears in the sequencing data of a study of blood T cell repertoires in COVID-19. Study-wide context: COVID-19 samples from acute and convalescent phases originated in the United States, Italy and Spain.

This CDR3 comprises 19 residues. Germline V gene lookup returns CDR1 SGHDT and CDR2 YYEEEE. V lost 0 bases, J lost 6 bases, and 18 bases stayed unmatched. In the source study's methods: The authors estimated nucleated cell counts from reference gene primer amplification. Assay used: immunoSEQ multiplex PCR; TCRdb lists only in-frame clones, some missing. V and J calls and clone size are copied from that table; D and trimming were computed from the DNA. Here the sample spans 100,000 to 150,000 clones, just under 80% being singletons. In its sample, this clone was seen once. This chain connects TRBV5-6 to TRBJ2-1; 7 positions agree with TRBD2. Source material: peripheral blood. This receptor was identified in a human donor in a cohort sampled during active COVID-19. The CDR3 sequence is CASSLERGLAGVRSNEQFF. Written as DNA, the CDR3 is TGTGCCAGCAGCTTGGAACGCGGTCTTGCGGGGGTGCGAAGCAATGAGCAGTTCTTC. Full variable domain (missing parts from reference TRBV5-6 and TRBJ2-1): DAGVTQSPTHLIKTRGQQVTLRCSPKSGHDTVSWYQQALGQGPQFIFQYYEEEERQRGNFPDRFSGHQFPNYSSELNVNALLLGDSALYLCASSLERGLAGVRSNEQFFGPGTRLTVL.